The rows below give T cell receptor beta chains drawn from one sample of a study of a mutant IDH1 vaccine in newly diagnosed glioma. For these receptors, no antigen is known. Method: immunoSEQ multiplex PCR; TCRdb's copy keeps in-frame clones and lacks some. The sample lists roughly 60,000 clones, less than 85% occurring once. Sequenced material: PBMCs, taken from a glioma patient whose treatment included an IDH1 peptide vaccine. Receptors were obtained from a man aged 30 to 45 with glioma. Both conserved end residues are part of each CDR3. D genes are given only for firm matches. Size values are once, few and many counts, or a class for expanded clones, and some rows have none.

NA	TRBV30	NA	TRBJ1-4	TGTGCCTGGAGTGTACAGGGATATCCAACTAATGAAAAACTGTTTTTT	CAWSVQGYPTNEKLFF
TRBD1	TRBV27	NA	TRBJ2-5	TGTGCCAGCAGTTCACTATACTCCTACCAGGACAGGGAAGAGACCCAGTACTTC	CASSSLYSYQDREETQYF
TRBD1	TRBV9	NA	TRBJ1-5	TGTGCCAGCAGCGCAGGGACAGGGGGGCATCAGCCCCAGCATTTT	CASSAGTGGHQPQHF
TRBD1	TRBV15	once	TRBJ2-5	TGTGCCACCAGCAACTTACAGGGGCTGGGGGAGACCCAGTACTTC	CATSNLQGLGETQYF
TRBD2	TRBV27	NA	TRBJ2-4	TGTGCCAGCAGTCCATCGACTAGCGAAGCCAAAAACATTCAGTACTTC	CASSPSTSEAKNIQYF
TRBD2	TRBV7-8	once	TRBJ2-3	TGTGCCAGCAGCTTAGAAGTGCGGACTAGCGACCGCACAGATACGCAGTATTTT	CASSLEVRTSDRTDTQYF
NA	TRBV19	NA	TRBJ1-3	TGTGCCAGTAGTCCCCGTGAGGGCTCTGGAAACACCATATATTTT	CASSPREGSGNTIYF
NA	TRBV10-3	NA	TRBJ2-5	TGTGCCATCAGTGAGTCGACTTCATTAGGGGCAGAGACCCAGTACTTC	CAISESTSLGAETQYF
NA	TRBV19	NA	TRBJ1-1	TGTGCCAGTAGCCCGTCCCTGTCTCGGACCACTGAAGCTTTCTTT	CASSPSLSRTTEAFF
NA	TRBV6-1	NA	TRBJ1-1	TGTGCCAGCAGTGAAGCAGCGGCCAGGACCACTGAAGCTTTCTTT	CASSEAAARTTEAFF
NA	TRBV18	NA	TRBJ2-1	TGTGCCAGCTCACCAGCCCCAAGCTCCTACAATGAGCAGTTCTTC	CASSPAPSSYNEQFF
TRBD1	TRBV6-1	NA	TRBJ2-3	TGTGCCAGCAGCGGAGGGCGGGACAGGGCTCATACGCAGTATTTT	CASSGGRDRAHTQYF
NA	TRBV5-6	NA	TRBJ1-1	TGTGCCAGCAGCTTTACCATGCTGAACACTGAAGCTTTCTTT	CASSFTMLNTEAFF
NA	TRBV7-8	few	TRBJ1-6	TGTGCCAGCAGCCCTCAAGGACAGCCTTATAATTCACCCCTCCACTTT	CASSPQGQPYNSPLHF
NA	TRBV7-2	NA	TRBJ2-5	TGTGCCAGCAGCCGGGAGTCCCTGAGCGGCGAGACCCAGTACTTC	CASSRESLSGETQYF
NA	TRBV27	NA	TRBJ2-7	TGTGCCAGCAAGGTAAGGCCGGATTCCTACGAGCAGTACTTC	CASKVRPDSYEQYF
NA	TRBV10-3	NA	TRBJ1-5	TGTGCCATCAGTGATGGGGCAGACAATCAGCCCCAGCATTTT	CAISDGADNQPQHF
NA	TRBV28	NA	TRBJ1-2	TGTGCCAGCACCCTCCCGGGACGGAACTATGGCTACACCTTC	CASTLPGRNYGYTF
TRBD2	TRBV6-4	NA	TRBJ2-1	TGTGCCAGCAGTCCAGCGGGAGGCTCCTACAATGAGCAGTTCTTC	CASSPAGGSYNEQFF
NA	TRBV2	NA	TRBJ1-1	TGTGCCAGCACCAGCGCAGGGAATGGGGGGAACACTGAAGCTTTCTTT	CASTSAGNGGNTEAFF
TRBD1	TRBV7-3	NA	TRBJ2-7	TGTGCCAGCAGCCCAGGACAGGTCGGGGAGCAGTACTTC	CASSPGQVGEQYF
NA	TRBV9	NA	TRBJ1-4	TGTGCCAGCAGCGAGGGTGAAAAACTGTTTTTT	CASSEGEKLFF
NA	TRBV5-1	NA	TRBJ1-1	TGCGCCAGCAGCTTGACAGGTCTGTCCACTGAAGCTTTCTTT	CASSLTGLSTEAFF
TRBD1	TRBV28	NA	TRBJ1-1	TGTGCCAGCAGTTCCCCGGGACAGGGGGCCACTGAAGCTTTCTTT	CASSSPGQGATEAFF
NA	TRBV18	NA	TRBJ1-2	TGTGCCAGCTCACCCCCCGGGGCTAACTATGGCTACACCTTC	CASSPPGANYGYTF
NA	TRBV6-5	NA	TRBJ1-3	TGTGCCTCGAGGAAGAGTAGCTCTGGAAACACCATATATTTT	CASRKSSSGNTIYF
NA	TRBV5-4	NA	TRBJ1-3	TGTGCCAGCAGCTTAACGGCTGGAAACACCATATATTTT	CASSLTAGNTIYF
TRBD1	TRBV14	NA	TRBJ1-1	TGTGCCAGCAGCCAGGGACAGGGGAAGGCTTTCTTT	CASSQGQGKAFF
NA	TRBV27	NA	TRBJ2-2	TGTGCCAGCAGTTTGGTAGGATGGGTCGGGGAGCTGTTTTTT	CASSLVGWVGELFF
TRBD1	TRBV29-1	once	TRBJ2-1	TGCAGCGTTGAAGATGTAAAGGGGGCCTATGAGCAGTTCTTC	CSVEDVKGAYEQFF
NA	TRBV15	NA	TRBJ2-5	TGTGCCACCAGCAGGAAGGGGGAGGTTGCAGGAGAGACCCAGTACTTC	CATSRKGEVAGETQYF
NA	TRBV11-3	NA	TRBJ2-1	TGTGCCAGCAGCTTAGACAGACACAATGAGCAGTTCTTC	CASSLDRHNEQFF